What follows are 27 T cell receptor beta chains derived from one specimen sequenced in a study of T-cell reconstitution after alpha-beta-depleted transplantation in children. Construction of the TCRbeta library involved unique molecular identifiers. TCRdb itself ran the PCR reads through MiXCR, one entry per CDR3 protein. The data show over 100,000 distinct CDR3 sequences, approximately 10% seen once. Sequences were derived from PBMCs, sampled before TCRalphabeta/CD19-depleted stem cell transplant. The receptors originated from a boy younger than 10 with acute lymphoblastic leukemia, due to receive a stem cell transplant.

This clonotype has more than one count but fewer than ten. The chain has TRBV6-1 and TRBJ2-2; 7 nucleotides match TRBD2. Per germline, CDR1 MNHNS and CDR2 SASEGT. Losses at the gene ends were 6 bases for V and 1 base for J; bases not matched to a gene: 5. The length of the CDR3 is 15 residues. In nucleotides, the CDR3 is TGTGCCAGCAGGCCGGGAGGTGTGAACACCGGGGAGCTGTTTTTT. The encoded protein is CASRPGGVNTGELFF.

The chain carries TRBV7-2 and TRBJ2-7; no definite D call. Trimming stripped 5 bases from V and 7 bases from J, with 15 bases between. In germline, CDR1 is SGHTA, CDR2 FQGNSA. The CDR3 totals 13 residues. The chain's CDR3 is CASSQQPAREQYF. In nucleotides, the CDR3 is TGTGCCAGCAGCCAACAGCCTGCTAGGGAGCAGTACTTC.

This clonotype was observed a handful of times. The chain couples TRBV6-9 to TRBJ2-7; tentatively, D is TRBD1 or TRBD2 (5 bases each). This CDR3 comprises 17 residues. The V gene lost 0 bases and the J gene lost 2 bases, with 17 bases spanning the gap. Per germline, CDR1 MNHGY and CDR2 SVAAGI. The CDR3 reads CASSYSGEIRSAYEQYF. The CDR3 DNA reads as TGTGCCAGCAGTTATTCAGGGGAGATAAGGTCAGCCTACGAGCAGTACTTC.

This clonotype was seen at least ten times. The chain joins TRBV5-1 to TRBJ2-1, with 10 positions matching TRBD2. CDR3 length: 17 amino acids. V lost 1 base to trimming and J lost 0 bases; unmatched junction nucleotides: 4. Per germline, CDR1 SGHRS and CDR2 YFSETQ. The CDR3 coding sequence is TGCGCCAGCAGCTTGTCTAGCGGGAGTGACTCCTACAATGAGCAGTTCTTC. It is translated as CASSLSSGSDSYNEQFF.

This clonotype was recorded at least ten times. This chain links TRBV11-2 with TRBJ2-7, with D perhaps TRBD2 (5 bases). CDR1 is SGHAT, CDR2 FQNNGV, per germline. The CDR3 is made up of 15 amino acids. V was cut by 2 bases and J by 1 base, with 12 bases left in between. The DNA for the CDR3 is TGTGCCAGCAGCTTAATAGAGGGAAGGTCCTACGAGCAGTACTTC. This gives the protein CASSLIEGRSYEQYF.

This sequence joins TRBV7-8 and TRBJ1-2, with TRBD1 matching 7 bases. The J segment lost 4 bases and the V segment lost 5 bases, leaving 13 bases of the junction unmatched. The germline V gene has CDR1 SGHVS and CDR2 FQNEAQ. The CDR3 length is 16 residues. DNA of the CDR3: TGTGCCAGCAGCCCTTGGGGACAGTTCACCGGCTATGGCTACACCTTC. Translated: CASSPWGQFTGYGYTF.

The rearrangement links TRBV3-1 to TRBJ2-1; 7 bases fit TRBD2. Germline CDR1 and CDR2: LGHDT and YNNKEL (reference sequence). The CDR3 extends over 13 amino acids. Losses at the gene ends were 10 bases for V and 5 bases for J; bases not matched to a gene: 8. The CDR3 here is CATREVANNEQFF. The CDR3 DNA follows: TGTGCCACACGGGAGGTCGCCAACAATGAGCAGTTCTTC.

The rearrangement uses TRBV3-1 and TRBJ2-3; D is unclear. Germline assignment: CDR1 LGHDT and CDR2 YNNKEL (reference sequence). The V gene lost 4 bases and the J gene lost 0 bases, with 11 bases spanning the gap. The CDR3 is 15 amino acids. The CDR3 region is CASSLLSSSTDTQYF. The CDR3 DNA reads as TGTGCCAGCAGCCTCCTTAGCTCTAGCACAGATACGCAGTATTTT.

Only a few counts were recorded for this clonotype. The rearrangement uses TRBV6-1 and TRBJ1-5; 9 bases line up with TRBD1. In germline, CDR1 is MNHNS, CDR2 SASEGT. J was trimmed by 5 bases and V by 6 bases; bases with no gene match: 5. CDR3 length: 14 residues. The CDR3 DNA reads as TGTGCCAGCAGCGGACAGGGGTCGCATCAGCCCCAGCATTTT. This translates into CASSGQGSHQPQHF.

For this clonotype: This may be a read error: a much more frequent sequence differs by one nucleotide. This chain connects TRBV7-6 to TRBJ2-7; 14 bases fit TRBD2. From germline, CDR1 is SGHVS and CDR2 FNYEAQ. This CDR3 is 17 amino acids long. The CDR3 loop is CASGLGLAGEEGYEQYF. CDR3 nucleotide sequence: TGTGCCAGCGGCTTGGGACTAGCGGGAGAGGAGGGCTACGAGCAGTACTTC. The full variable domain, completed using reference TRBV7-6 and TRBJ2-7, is GAGVSQSPRYKVTKRGQDVALRCDPISGHVSLYWYRQALGQGPEFLTYFNYEAQQDKSGLPNDRFSAERPEGSISTLTIQRTEQRDSAMYRCASGLGLAGEEGYEQYFGPGTRLTVT.

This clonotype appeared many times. In DNA, the CDR3 is TGTGCCAGCAGAACAAAGGGACTAGCCGAACGTAATGAGCAGTTCTTC. Protein sequence: CASRTKGLAERNEQFF. V is TRBV7-2 and J is TRBJ2-1, with 9 bases aligning to TRBD2. The V gene's germline CDR1 is SGHTA and CDR2 FQGNSA. The CDR3 extends over 16 amino acids. Losses at the gene ends were 6 bases for V and 7 bases for J; bases not matched to a gene: 13.

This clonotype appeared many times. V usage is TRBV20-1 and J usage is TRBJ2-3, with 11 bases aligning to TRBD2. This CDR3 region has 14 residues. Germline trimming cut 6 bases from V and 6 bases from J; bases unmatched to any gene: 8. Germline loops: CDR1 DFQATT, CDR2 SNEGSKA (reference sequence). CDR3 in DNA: TGCAGTGCCCAACTAGCGGGAGCTGGCGATACGCAGTATTTT. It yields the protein CSAQLAGAGDTQYF.

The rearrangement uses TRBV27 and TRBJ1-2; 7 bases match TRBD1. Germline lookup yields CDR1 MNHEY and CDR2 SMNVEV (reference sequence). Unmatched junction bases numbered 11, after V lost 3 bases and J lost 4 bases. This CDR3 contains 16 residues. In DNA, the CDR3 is TGTGCCAGCAGTTTCCTCTCGACAGGGACGGCCTATGGCTACACCTTC. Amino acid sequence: CASSFLSTGTAYGYTF.

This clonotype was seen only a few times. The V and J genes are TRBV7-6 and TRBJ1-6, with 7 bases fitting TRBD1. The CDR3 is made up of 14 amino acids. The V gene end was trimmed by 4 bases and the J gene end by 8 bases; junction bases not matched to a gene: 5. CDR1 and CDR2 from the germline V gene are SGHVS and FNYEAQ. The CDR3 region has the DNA TGTGCCAGCAGCTCCGGGACAGAGCATTCACCCCTCCACTTT. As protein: CASSSGTEHSPLHF.

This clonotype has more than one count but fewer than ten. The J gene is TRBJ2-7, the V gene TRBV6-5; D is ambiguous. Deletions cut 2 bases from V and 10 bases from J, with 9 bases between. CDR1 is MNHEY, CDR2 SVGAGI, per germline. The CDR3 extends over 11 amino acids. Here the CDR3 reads CASSYGQAQYF. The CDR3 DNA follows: TGTGCCAGCAGTTACGGGCAGGCCCAGTACTTC.

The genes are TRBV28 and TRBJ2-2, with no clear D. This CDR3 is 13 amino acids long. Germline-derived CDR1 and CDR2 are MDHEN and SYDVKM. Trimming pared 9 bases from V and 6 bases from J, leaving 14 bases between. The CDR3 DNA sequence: TGTGCCAGGGGCCCCGGGCCCGCCGGGGAGCTGTTTTTT. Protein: CARGPGPAGELFF. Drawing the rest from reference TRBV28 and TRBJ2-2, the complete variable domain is DVKVTQSSRYLVKRTGEKVFLECVQDMDHENMFWYRQDPGLGLRLIYFSYDVKMKEKGDIPEGYSVSREKKERFSLILESASTNQTSMYLCARGPGPAGELFFGEGSRLTVL.

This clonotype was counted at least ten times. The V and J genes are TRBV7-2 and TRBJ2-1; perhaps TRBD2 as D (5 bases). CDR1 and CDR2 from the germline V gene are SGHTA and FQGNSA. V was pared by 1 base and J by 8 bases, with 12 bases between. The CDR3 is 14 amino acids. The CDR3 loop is CASSLGWERDEQFF. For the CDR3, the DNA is TGTGCCAGCAGCTTAGGGTGGGAGCGCGATGAGCAGTTCTTC.

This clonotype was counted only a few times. CDR3 residues: CASSLARGIGLNTEAFF. The CDR3 coding sequence is TGCGCCAGCAGCTTGGCTCGGGGGATAGGCCTGAACACTGAAGCTTTCTTT. This chain uses TRBV5-1 with TRBJ1-1, with TRBD1 as a possible D gene (5 bases). The CDR3 is 17 amino acids. CDR1 SGHRS and CDR2 YFSETQ come from the germline V gene. The V gene lost 0 bases and the J gene lost 0 bases, with 15 bases spanning the gap.

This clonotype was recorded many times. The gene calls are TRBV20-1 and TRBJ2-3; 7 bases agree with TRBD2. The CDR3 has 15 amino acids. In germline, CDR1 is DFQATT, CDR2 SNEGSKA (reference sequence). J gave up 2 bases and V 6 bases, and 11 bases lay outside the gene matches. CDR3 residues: CSAGERAGYTDTQYF. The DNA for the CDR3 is TGCAGTGCCGGAGAACGAGCGGGGTACACAGATACGCAGTATTTT.

The CDR3 coding sequence is TGCGCCAGCAGCTTGATCCCCGGCGACAATGAGCAGTTCTTC. It is translated as CASSLIPGDNEQFF. The chain joins TRBV5-1 to TRBJ2-1; D gene ambiguous. The CDR3 is 14 amino acids. V was pared by 1 base and J by 5 bases, with 10 bases between. The germline gives CDR1 SGHRS, CDR2 YFSETQ. Drawing the rest from reference TRBV5-1 and TRBJ2-1, the complete variable domain is KAGVTQTPRYLIKTRGQQVTLSCSPISGHRSVSWYQQTPGQGLQFLFEYFSETQRNKGNFPGRFSGRQFSNSRSEMNVSTLELGDSALYLCASSLIPGDNEQFFGPGTRLTVL.

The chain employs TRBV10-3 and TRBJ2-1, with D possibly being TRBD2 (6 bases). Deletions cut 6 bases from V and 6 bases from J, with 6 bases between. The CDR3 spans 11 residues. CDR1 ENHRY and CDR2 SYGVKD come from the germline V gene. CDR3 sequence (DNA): TGTGCCATCAGGGGGGGCAATGAGCAGTTCTTC. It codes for CAIRGGNEQFF.

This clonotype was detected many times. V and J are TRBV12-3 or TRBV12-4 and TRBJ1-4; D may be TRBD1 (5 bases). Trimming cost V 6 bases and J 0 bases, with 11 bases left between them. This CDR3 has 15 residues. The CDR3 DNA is TGTGCCAGCAGCCCCGGGGCCGCAACTAATGAAAAACTGTTTTTT. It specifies CASSPGAATNEKLFF.

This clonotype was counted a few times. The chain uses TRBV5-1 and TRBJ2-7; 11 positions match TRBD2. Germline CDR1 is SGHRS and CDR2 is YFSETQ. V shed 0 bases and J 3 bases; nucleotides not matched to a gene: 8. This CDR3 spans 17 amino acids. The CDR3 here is CASSLDSLGTSGYEQYF. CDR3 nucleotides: TGCGCCAGCAGCTTGGACTCTCTCGGGACTAGCGGCTACGAGCAGTACTTC.

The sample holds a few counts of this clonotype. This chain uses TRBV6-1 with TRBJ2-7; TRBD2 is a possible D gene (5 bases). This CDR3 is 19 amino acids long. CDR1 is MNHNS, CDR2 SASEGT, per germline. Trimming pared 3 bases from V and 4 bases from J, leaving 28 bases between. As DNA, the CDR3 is TGTGCCAGCAGTGATCCGCGGACTCCCGCGGGCCCTACCTTATACGAGCAGTACTTC. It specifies CASSDPRTPAGPTLYEQYF.

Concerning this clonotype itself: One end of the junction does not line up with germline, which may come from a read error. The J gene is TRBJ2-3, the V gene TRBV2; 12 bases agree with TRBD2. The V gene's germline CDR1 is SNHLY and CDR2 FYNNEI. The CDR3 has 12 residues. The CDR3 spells CASSPTSGGLDF. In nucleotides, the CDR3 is TGTGCCAGCAGTCCGACTAGCGGGGGCTTGGATTTT.

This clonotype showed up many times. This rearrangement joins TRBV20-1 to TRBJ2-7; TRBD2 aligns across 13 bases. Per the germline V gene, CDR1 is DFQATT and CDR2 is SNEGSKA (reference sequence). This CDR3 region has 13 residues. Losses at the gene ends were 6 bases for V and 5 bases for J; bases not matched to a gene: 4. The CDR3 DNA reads TGCAGTGCCAGACTAGCGGGAGGCCACGAGCAGTACTTC. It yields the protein CSARLAGGHEQYF.

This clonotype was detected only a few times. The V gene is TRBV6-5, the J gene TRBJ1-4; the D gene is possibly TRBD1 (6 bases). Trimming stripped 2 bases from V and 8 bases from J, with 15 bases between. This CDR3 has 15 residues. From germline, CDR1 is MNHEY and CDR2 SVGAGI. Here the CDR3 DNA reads TGTGCCAGCAGTTACCCCCTCCGGGGGCAAGAAAAACTGTTTTTT. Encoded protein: CASSYPLRGQEKLFF.